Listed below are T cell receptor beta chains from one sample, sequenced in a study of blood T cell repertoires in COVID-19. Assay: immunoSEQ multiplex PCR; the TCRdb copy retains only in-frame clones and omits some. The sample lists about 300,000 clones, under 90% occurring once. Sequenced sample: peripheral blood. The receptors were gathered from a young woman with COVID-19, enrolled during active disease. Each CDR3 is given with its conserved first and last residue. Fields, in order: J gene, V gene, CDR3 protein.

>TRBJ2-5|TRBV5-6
CASSLFPGVETQYF
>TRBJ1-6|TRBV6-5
CASSKINSPLHF
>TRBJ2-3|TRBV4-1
CASSLRRDTQYF
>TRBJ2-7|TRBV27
CASSFNWGGHGIVHEQYF
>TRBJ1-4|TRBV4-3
CASSQLATNEKLFF
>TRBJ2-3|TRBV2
CASSLTSGGASDTQYF
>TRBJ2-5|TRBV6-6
CASRSSTSGVTQYF
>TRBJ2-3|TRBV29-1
CSVKTVVHTQYF
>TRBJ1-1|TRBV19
CASSIDGGQRRGAFF
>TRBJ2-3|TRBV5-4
CASSSPPGQSTDTQYF
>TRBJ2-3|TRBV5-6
CASSFWTTSGTDTQYF
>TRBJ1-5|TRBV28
CASSPRQGRVQPQHF
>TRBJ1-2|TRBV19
CASSLLTGVGYGYTF
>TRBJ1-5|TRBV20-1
CSASGQINQPQHF
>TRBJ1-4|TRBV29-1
CSVAPAGLNEKLFF
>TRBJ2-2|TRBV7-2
CASSSRLAGGIMNTGELFF
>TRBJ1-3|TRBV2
CASSPSGFVDTIYF
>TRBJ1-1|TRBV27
CASSFGGGRTEAFF
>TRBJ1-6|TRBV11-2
CASSLGQYSPLHF
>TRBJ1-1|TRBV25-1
CASSVGQGSTEAFF
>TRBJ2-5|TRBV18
CASSPGHQETQYF
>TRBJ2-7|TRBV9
CASSVDPGGVNEQYF
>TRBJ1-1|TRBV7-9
CASSLRAGMSEAFF
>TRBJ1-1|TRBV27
CASSGLGQRMNTEAFF
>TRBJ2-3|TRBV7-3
CASSLDRLTDTQYF
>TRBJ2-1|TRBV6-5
CASMTSGDSYNEQFF
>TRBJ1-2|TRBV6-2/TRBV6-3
CASSGTGRAVTYGYTF
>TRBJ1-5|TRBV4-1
CASSQRRGLDQPQHF
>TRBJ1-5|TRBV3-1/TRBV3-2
CASSQSRGSNQPQHF
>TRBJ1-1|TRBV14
CASSRRDSLNTEAFF
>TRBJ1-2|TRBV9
CASSPRHTFYGYTF
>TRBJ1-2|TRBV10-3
CAISRVGQGRRGYTF
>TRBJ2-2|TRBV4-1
CASSQDPSTVTNTGELFF
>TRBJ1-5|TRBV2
CASSEEGDQPQHF
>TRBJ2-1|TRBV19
CASSMIAGGLNEQFF
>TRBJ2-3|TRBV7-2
CASSFEGTVTSTDTQYF
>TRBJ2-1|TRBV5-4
CASSSTGNEQFF
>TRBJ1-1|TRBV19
CASSIGVPNTEAFF
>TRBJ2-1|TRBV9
CASSVVGTSGPNNEQFF
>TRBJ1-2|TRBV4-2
CASSSEPGTGATGGYTF
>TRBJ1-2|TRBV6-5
CASRRDFYGYTF
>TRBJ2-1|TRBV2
CASSEIGGGPYNEQFF
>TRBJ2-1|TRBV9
CASSALAGADNEQFF
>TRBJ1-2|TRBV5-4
CASSNDSRHYGYTF
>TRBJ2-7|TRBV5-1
CASSLVARGISYEQYF
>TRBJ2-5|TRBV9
CASSVSGGSAETQYF
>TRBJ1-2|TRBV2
CASSSDGEANYGYTF
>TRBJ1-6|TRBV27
CASSYRQYNSPLHF
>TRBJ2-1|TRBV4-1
CASSQAFLGSTYNEQFF
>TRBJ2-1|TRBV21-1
CASSKVDKSSYNEQFF
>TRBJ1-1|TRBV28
CASSFFYTGMNTEAFF
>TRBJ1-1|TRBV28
CASSWRGGSLEAFF
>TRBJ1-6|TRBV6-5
CASSHRGSHSPLHF
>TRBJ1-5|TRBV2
CASSTVGNQPQHF
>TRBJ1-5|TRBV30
CAWSKEADQPQHF